This TCR beta chain was sequenced in a study of cytomegalovirus exposure and HLA in healthy donors. Study results and caveats: Rarity held for most TCR sequences, but there were some public TCRs that occurred in many donors.

With 60 Vbeta and 13 Jbeta primers, the PCR was carried out. The data were produced by immunoSEQ multiplex PCR, yet TCRdb's version contains in-frame clones alone and is incomplete. The sample shows around 130,000 clones, 75% to 90% of them seen only once. This clone has a single count. Its antigen remains unidentified. The clonotype was recovered from a man in his thirties or forties in good health and CMV-seronegative. Sequenced material: PBMCs.

This chain's CDR3 is CASTPGRSYSDTQYF. For the CDR3, the DNA is TGCGCCAGCACCCCAGGGCGGTCCTACTCAGATACGCAGTATTTT. The chain joins TRBV5-1 to TRBJ2-3; tentative D call: TRBD1 (5 bases). CDR1 and CDR2 (germline): SGHRS, YFSETQ. Trimming pared 6 bases from V and 4 bases from J, leaving 18 bases between. The CDR3 is 15 amino acids. Full variable domain (remainder filled in from reference TRBV5-1 and TRBJ2-3): KAGVTQTPRYLIKTRGQQVTLSCSPISGHRSVSWYQQTPGQGLQFLFEYFSETQRNKGNFPGRFSGRQFSNSRSEMNVSTLELGDSALYLCASTPGRSYSDTQYFGPGTRLTVL.